Following are 13 T cell receptor beta chains from one sample sequenced in a study of Ad26.COV2.S vaccination and SARS-CoV-2 variants. Here immunoSEQ multiplex PCR was the method, and the copy in TCRdb shows in-frame clones only, minus some. The repertoire has under 600,000 clones, 80% to 90% of them found once; the top ten carry over 1.5%. The treatment was: 15 to 20 received Ad26.COV2.S at low or high dose, single or two shots; 5 received placebo; per-sample allocation not given. Day 63 after the first injection of vaccine or placebo was the sampling time. Sequenced material: peripheral blood, taken in a trial of Ad26.COV2.S vaccine versus placebo. The receptors were sampled from a person between 18 and 60 years old who received the Ad26.COV2.S COVID-19 vaccine or a placebo.

The rearrangement joins TRBV27 to TRBJ1-1; D is uncertain. The CDR3 loop spans 14 amino acids. Trimming took off 0 bases at V and 4 bases at J, with 9 bases between the two ends. Germline V gives CDR1 MNHEY, CDR2 SMNVEV (reference sequence). The CDR3 nucleotides read TGTGCCAGCAGTTTATCCCGCCGGGGCACTGAAGCTTTCTTT. Translating it yields CASSLSRRGTEAFF.

This clone was counted a few times. The chain has TRBV28 and TRBJ1-2, with unresolved D. V was clipped by 6 bases and J by 4 bases, with 12 bases between them. Germline CDR1 reads MDHEN; CDR2 reads SYDVKM. The CDR3 runs to 13 residues. The CDR3 here is CASSLTQSYGYTF. The CDR3 coding sequence is TGTGCCAGCAGCCTTACACAGAGCTATGGCTACACCTTC.

CDR3 sequence reads: CSASQLDTQYF. As DNA, the CDR3 is TGCAGTGCATCGCAACTTGATACGCAGTATTTT. The J gene is TRBJ2-3, the V gene TRBV20-1, with D uncertain. The V gene's germline CDR1 is DFQATT and CDR2 SNEGSKA (reference sequence). The CDR3 extends over 11 amino acids. V dropped 6 bases and J dropped 6 bases, with 10 bases sitting between them.

In regard to this clone: Within the sample, other DNA sequences also encode this same CDR3. The chain's CDR3 is CASSPGVQETQYF. CDR3 coding DNA: TGTGCCAGCTCACCGGGGGTCCAAGAGACCCAGTACTTC. The rearrangement uses TRBV18 and TRBJ2-5; D assignment may be TRBD1 or TRBD2 (5 bases each). Germline values: CDR1 KGHSH, CDR2 LQKENI. Trimming pared 3 bases from V and 1 base from J, leaving 6 bases between. This CDR3 has 13 amino acids.

The chain joins TRBV6-5 to TRBJ2-2, with no clear D. V was cut by 7 bases and J by 1 base, with 13 bases left in between. Germline V gene sequence: CDR1 MNHEY, CDR2 SVGAGI. This CDR3 comprises 15 residues. CDR3: CASTDRPKNTGELFF. The CDR3 DNA reads TGTGCCAGCACCGATAGACCAAAGAACACCGGGGAGCTGTTTTTT.

The chain combines TRBV6-4 with TRBJ1-2; D perhaps matches TRBD1 (5 bases). V shed 6 bases and J shed 3 bases, with 17 bases lying between them. The CDR3 consists of 15 residues. Per the germline V gene, CDR1 is MRHNA and CDR2 is SNTAGT. The CDR3 DNA reads as TGTGCCAGCAGAGAAAAACCAGGGAACTACTATGGCTACACCTTC. This sequence encodes CASREKPGNYYGYTF.

V gene TRBV11-1 combines with J gene TRBJ1-2, with D hard to call. The germline V gene encodes CDR1 SGHAT and CDR2 FQDESV (reference sequence). With 1 base removed from V and 4 bases from J, the gap between germline ends came to 13 bases. CDR3 length equals 15 residues. CDR3 loop: CASSLEAASSYGYTF. The CDR3 nucleotides read TGTGCCAGCAGCTTAGAAGCAGCGAGCTCCTATGGCTACACCTTC.

The rearrangement joins TRBV7-3 to TRBJ1-1; unclear D gene. Trimming shortened V by 3 bases and J by 0 bases, and 5 bases separated the two germline ends. Germline V gene data show CDR1 as SGHTA and CDR2 as FQGTGA. The CDR3 is 13 amino acids. CDR3 amino acids: CASSFAVNTEAFF. Here the CDR3 DNA reads TGTGCCAGCAGCTTCGCGGTGAACACTGAAGCTTTCTTT.

This clone was picked up one time. This chain joins TRBV5-1 and TRBJ2-7; tentatively, D is TRBD1 or TRBD2 (5 bases each). CDR1 is SGHRS and CDR2 is YFSETQ in the germline V gene. The V gene lost 4 bases and the J gene lost 0 bases, with 11 bases spanning the gap. The length of the CDR3 is 14 residues. CDR3 in amino acids: CASSGDPLSYEQYF. The CDR3 DNA reads TGCGCCAGCAGCGGGGACCCGCTCTCCTACGAGCAGTACTTC.

The chain links TRBV10-2 to TRBJ2-7; D is perhaps TRBD1 (6 bases). CDR3 length: 16 amino acids. Per germline, CDR1 WSHSY and CDR2 SAAADI. With 2 bases removed from V and 0 bases from J, the gap between germline ends came to 14 bases. The CDR3 DNA reads TGCGCCAGCAGTGAGGGTTTGACAGGACTCTCCTACGAGCAGTACTTC. Translation: CASSEGLTGLSYEQYF.

The rearrangement uses TRBV27 and TRBJ2-1; 10 nucleotides agree with TRBD2. Germline V lookup: CDR1 MNHEY, CDR2 SMNVEV (reference sequence). The CDR3 runs 14 residues. With 6 bases clipped from V and 6 bases from J, the junction kept 5 bases outside the gene matches. The CDR3 protein is CASRLAGVTNEQFF. The CDR3 DNA reads as TGTGCCAGCAGGCTAGCGGGAGTCACCAATGAGCAGTTCTTC.

The chain couples TRBV28 to TRBJ2-7; 8 bases align to TRBD2. The J segment lost 0 bases and the V segment lost 11 bases, leaving 6 bases of the junction unmatched. CDR3 length: 13 residues. CDR1 and CDR2 (germline): MDHEN, SYDVKM. CDR3 in amino acids: CASAAGDSYEQYF. In nucleotides, the CDR3 is TGTGCCTCGGCAGCGGGAGACTCCTACGAGCAGTACTTC.

CDR3 nucleotides: TGTGCCAGCAGTCGACGGGATACTAGCGCAGATACGCAGTATTTT. Translating gives CASSRRDTSADTQYF. This chain joins TRBV6-6 and TRBJ2-3; 7 bases match TRBD2. V trimming: 5 bases; J trimming: 4 bases; junction bases outside the gene matches: 9. The length of the CDR3 is 15 residues. Germline values: CDR1 MNHNY, CDR2 SVGAGI (reference sequence).